What follows is one T cell receptor (beta chain) and its context. The antigen is undetermined. Library preparation (for TCRbeta) was performed with unique molecular identifiers. TCRdb called the PCR reads again in MiXCR, with one record for every CDR3 protein. The sample carries hundreds of thousands of distinct CDR3 sequences, 13% recorded once. This CDR3 region has 13 residues. V lost 4 bases to trimming and J lost 6 bases, with 10 bases between them. Germline loops: CDR1 SGHKS, CDR2 YYEKEE (reference sequence). This record comes from a study of T-cell reconstitution after alpha-beta-depleted transplantation in children. Whole-study results and caveats: Reportedly, roughly two months post-transplant, alpha-beta T cells arose from several hundred expanded graft clones. For some patients, TCRbeta diversity was high at day 60 because of recipient T cells and thymic progenitors that survived.

This chain links TRBV5-5 with TRBJ2-2; D is possibly TRBD2 (6 bases). The receptor was isolated from a girl aged 2-9 years with congenital amegakaryocytic thrombocytopenia, due to receive a stem cell transplant. The specimen was PBMCs, collected before TCRalphabeta/CD19-depleted stem cell transplant. The CDR3 region has the DNA TGTGCCAGCAGCGTGCGACTAGCCGGGGAGCTGTTTTTT. Protein sequence: CASSVRLAGELFF.